Listed here are 12 T cell receptor beta chains from one sample, sequenced in a study of cytomegalovirus exposure and HLA in healthy donors. This PCR relied on a set of 60 Vbeta primers and 13 Jbeta primers. The assay was immunoSEQ multiplex PCR, and TCRdb's table has in-frame clones only and misses some. The sample has some 56,000 clones; 55% to 65% are singletons. The specimen sequenced was PBMCs. The receptors were gathered from a human donor in good health.

This CDR3 is CASSFAGDEKLFF. The CDR3 coding sequence is TGTGCCAGCAGCTTTGCAGGGGATGAAAAACTGTTTTTT. The V gene is TRBV7-2, the J gene TRBJ1-4, with D possibly matching TRBD1 (6 bases). This CDR3 contains 13 residues. Germline V gives CDR1 SGHTA, CDR2 FQGNSA. Trimming removed 3 bases at V and 6 bases at J, with 8 bases between.

The chain joins TRBV6-4 to TRBJ1-2; 8 bases fit TRBD1. The germline V gene has CDR1 MRHNA and CDR2 SNTAGT. The junction had 8 bases not matched to a gene; V was cut back by 3 bases and J by 5 bases. The CDR3 runs to 15 residues. The CDR3 DNA sequence: TGTGCCAGCAGTGAGGACGCGACAGGGGTTTATGGCTACACCTTC. Protein product: CASSEDATGVYGYTF.

The chain links TRBV6-5 to TRBJ1-3, with D unclear. V gave up 8 bases and J gave up 0 bases, with 11 bases separating them. The CDR3 totals 14 residues. Germline assignment: CDR1 MNHEY and CDR2 SVGAGI. CDR3: CASAGLSSGNTIYF. In nucleotides, the CDR3 is TGTGCCAGCGCAGGCCTCAGCTCTGGAAACACCATATATTTT.

This chain uses TRBV19 with TRBJ2-3; 9 bases align to TRBD1. Germline assignment: CDR1 LNHDA and CDR2 SQIVND (reference sequence). This CDR3 is 15 amino acids long. V lost 4 bases and J lost 4; bases outside the gene matches: 6. The CDR3 DNA sequence: TGTGCCAGTAGTACGGGACAGGGAAGGGCAGATACGCAGTATTTT. It specifies CASSTGQGRADTQYF. The full variable domain, in which reference TRBV19 and TRBJ2-3 provide the parts outside the CDR3, is DGGITQSPKYLFRKEGQNVTLSCEQNLNHDAMYWYRQDPGQGLRLIYYSQIVNDFQKGDIAEGYSVSREKKESFPLTVTSAQKNPTAFYLCASSTGQGRADTQYFGPGTRLTVL.

This chain links TRBV30 with TRBJ1-5; the D gene is possibly TRBD1 (6 bases). The CDR3 consists of 13 residues. CDR1 is GTSNPN, CDR2 SVGIG, per germline (reference sequence). V lost 0 bases and J lost 7, with 10 bases in between. CDR3 bases: TGTGCCTGGAGTGTACAGGGCTCCCAGCCCCAGCATTTT. Translated: CAWSVQGSQPQHF.

Points on this clone: At one end the junction does not follow the germline gene, possibly because of a read error. The chain has TRBV5-1 and TRBJ1-2; 8 positions match TRBD1. This CDR3 is built from 15 residues. Germline V gene data show CDR1 as SGHRS and CDR2 as YFSETQ. The CDR3 DNA is TGCGCCAGCAGCGACACAGGGGGATTTGGCTATGGCTACCCCTTC. This gives the protein CASSDTGGFGYGYPF. The full variable domain, completed using reference TRBV5-1 and TRBJ1-2, is KAGVTQTPRYLIKTRGQQVTLSCSPISGHRSVSWYQQTPGQGLQFLFEYFSETQRNKGNFPGRFSGRQFSNSRSEMNVSTLELGDSALYLCASSDTGGFGYGYPFGSGTRLTVV.

This clone was counted a few times. This rearrangement joins TRBV5-6 to TRBJ2-7; D is possibly TRBD2 (5 bases). Trimming removed 3 bases from V and 0 bases from J, with 13 bases in between. Germline CDR1 reads SGHDT; CDR2 reads YYEEEE. The CDR3 runs to 15 residues. The DNA of the CDR3 is TGTGCCAGCAGCTCAAACGGCGGGTTCTCCTACGAGCAGTACTTC. Residues: CASSSNGGFSYEQYF.

The chain is built from TRBV9 and TRBJ2-7, with TRBD2 matching over 8 bases. V trimming: 4 bases; J trimming: 4 bases; junction bases outside the gene matches: 7. The germline V gene has CDR1 SGDLS and CDR2 YYNGEE. This CDR3 comprises 14 residues. The CDR3 bases are TGTGCCAGCAGCCCCGGGAGGGGAGGTTACGAGCAGTACTTC. It codes for CASSPGRGGYEQYF.

J is TRBJ2-1 and V is TRBV5-1; possibly TRBD2 for D (5 bases). The length of the CDR3 is 17 residues. Trimming took 3 bases from V and 1 from J, leaving 17 bases between them. Germline V gene lookup returns CDR1 SGHRS and CDR2 YFSETQ. In DNA form, the CDR3 reads TGCGCCAGCAGCTGGCGAGAGGGAACGGTTTCCTACAATGAGCAGTTCTTC. Its protein is CASSWREGTVSYNEQFF.

The rearrangement joins TRBV9 to TRBJ2-5; D possibly corresponds to TRBD2 (7 bases). This CDR3 has 13 amino acids. The V end lost 5 bases, the J end lost 5 bases, and 13 bases lay between the germline ends. Germline lookup yields CDR1 SGDLS and CDR2 YYNGEE. The CDR3 is CASSRRGGETQYF. In nucleotides, the CDR3 is TGTGCCAGCAGTAGAAGGGGGGGGGAGACCCAGTACTTC.

CDR3 region: CASSFTGTGVTEAFF. The CDR3 DNA follows: TGTGCCAGCAGCTTCACCGGGACAGGGGTCACTGAAGCTTTCTTT. The chain has TRBV9 and TRBJ1-1; 10 bases map to TRBD1. CDR1 is SGDLS and CDR2 is YYNGEE in the germline V gene. After removal of 4 bases from V and 4 bases from J, the junction contained 7 bases not matched to a gene. There are 15 residues in the CDR3. The complete variable domain, with remaining parts taken from reference TRBV9 and TRBJ1-1, reads DSGVTQTPKHLITATGQRVTLRCSPRSGDLSVYWYQQSLDQGLQFLIQYYNGEERAKGNILERFSAQQFPDLHSELNLSSLELGDSALYFCASSFTGTGVTEAFFGQGTRLTVV.

This clone has more than one count but fewer than ten. This chain connects TRBV10-2 to TRBJ2-5; TRBD1 might be the D (6 bases). This CDR3 is built from 14 residues. CDR1 is WSHSY, CDR2 SAAADI, per germline. Trimming removed 9 bases from V and 5 bases from J, with 19 bases in between. The CDR3 sequence is CASRNTGFQETQYF. CDR3 in DNA: TGCGCCAGTCGAAATACAGGGTTTCAGGAGACCCAGTACTTC.